The 27 T cell receptor beta chains in this list originate from one sample, sequenced in a study of regulatory T cells in long-lasting Graves disease. Investigators prepared the TCR beta libraries by applying iRepertoire HTBI primers and Arm-PCR of CDR3 regions. TCRdb reprocessed the multiplex PCR reads with MiXCR, giving one entry per CDR3 protein. The sample yields about 400,000 distinct CDR3 sequences, 15% to 20% seen once. Noted time point: newly diagnosed GD, antithyroid drugs for less than 3 months. RNA isolated from PBMCs was used to make the TCR library. The sample was also reused in another study, on T cells in Graves' hyperthyroidism and ophthalmopathy.

This sample comprised peripheral blood mononuclear cells (PBMCs), obtained at new diagnosis, from a patient treated with antithyroid drugs. These TCRs come from a young woman with Graves disease.

This clonotype has only a few counts. The rearrangement uses TRBV20-1 and TRBJ2-5, with TRBD2 as a possible D gene (7 bases). Germline V gives CDR1 DFQATT, CDR2 SNEGSKA (reference sequence). The CDR3 is 17 amino acids. Trimming removed 0 bases from V and 0 bases from J, with 17 bases in between. Written as DNA, the CDR3 is TGCAGTGCTAGAGACCGGGGGCGGGGGCCGTACCAAGAGACCCAGTACTTC. Its protein product is CSARDRGRGPYQETQYF.

This clonotype has ten or more counts. The chain combines TRBV10-3 with TRBJ1-1; D is undetermined. Between the trimmed V and J ends, which lost 4 bases and 1 base, there was a span of 7 bases. This CDR3 region has 13 residues. CDR1 and CDR2 from the germline V gene are ENHRY and SYGVKD. In nucleotides, the CDR3 is TGTGCCATCAGTGGCGGCAAGAACACTGAAGCTTTCTTT. It is translated as CAISGGKNTEAFF.

This clonotype has ten or more counts. The chain is built from TRBV28 and TRBJ1-5; D remains unclear. This CDR3 contains 12 residues. From germline, CDR1 is MDHEN and CDR2 SYDVKM. The germline V and J ends were trimmed by 10 bases and 5 bases, with 12 bases remaining between them. CDR3 loop: CAIGPVYQPQHF. The CDR3 DNA reads TGTGCCATCGGACCCGTTTATCAGCCCCAGCATTTT.

This clonotype was found many times. The chain is built from TRBV28 and TRBJ2-2, with D possibly being TRBD1 or TRBD2 (6 bases each). CDR3 size: 13 residues. CDR1 is MDHEN, CDR2 SYDVKM, per germline. V lost 8 bases and J lost 6, with 13 bases in between. The CDR3: CASVEGGPGELFF. The DNA of the CDR3 is TGTGCCAGCGTGGAGGGGGGCCCCGGGGAGCTGTTTTTT.

The chain carries TRBV28 and TRBJ1-6; the D gene is possibly TRBD1 (6 bases). Germline values: CDR1 MDHEN, CDR2 SYDVKM. With 4 bases removed from V and 6 bases from J, the gap between germline ends came to 16 bases. The CDR3 is made up of 16 amino acids. Written as DNA, the CDR3 is TGTGCCAGCAGTTCCTTTGAGGGGGGGAGTAATTCACCCCTCCACTTT. Translated: CASSSFEGGSNSPLHF.

This clonotype was seen just once. The V and J genes are TRBV28 and TRBJ1-1, with 8 nucleotides matching TRBD1. The V and J ends lost 10 bases and 3 bases, in that order; junction bases with no gene match: 10. Germline lookup yields CDR1 MDHEN and CDR2 SYDVKM. CDR3 size: 14 residues. This chain's CDR3 is CAISGGLWDTEAFF. In nucleotides, the CDR3 is TGTGCCATTTCAGGGGGCCTGTGGGACACTGAAGCTTTCTTT.

V usage is TRBV6-1 and J usage is TRBJ1-5, with a tentative D call TRBD1 (5 bases). The CDR3 runs 17 residues. The V end lost 0 bases, the J end lost 3 bases, and 15 bases lay between the germline ends. CDR1 is MNHNS, CDR2 SASEGT, per germline. CDR3 DNA sequence: TGTGCCAGCAGTGAAGCGCGGGCCAGGGCGCTCAATCAGCCCCAGCATTTT. It translates to CASSEARARALNQPQHF.

The sample holds many counts of this clonotype. This chain connects TRBV6-1 to TRBJ2-5, with unresolved D. V lost 7 bases to trimming and J lost 5 bases, with 14 bases between them. The CDR3 loop spans 13 amino acids. The germline CDR1 and CDR2 sequences are MNHNS and SASEGT. Here the CDR3 DNA reads TGTGCCAGCACCGCGACCCTCACGGAGACCCAGTACTTC. Translation: CASTATLTETQYF.

This clonotype was seen many times. The chain couples TRBV27 to TRBJ1-2; a possible D gene is TRBD1 (5 bases). Germline V gene lookup returns CDR1 MNHEY and CDR2 SMNVEV (reference sequence). The V and J ends lost 3 bases and 3 bases respectively, with 8 bases between them. This CDR3 comprises 13 residues. The CDR3 loop is CASSFGTDYGYTF. DNA of the CDR3: TGTGCCAGCAGTTTTGGGACGGACTATGGCTACACCTTC.

Comment on this clonotype: Possible read error: a much larger clone is one base away. The chain combines TRBV7-3 with TRBJ2-7; TRBD2 might be the D (6 bases). Germline CDR1 is SGHTA and CDR2 is FQGTGA. This CDR3 contains 12 residues. V dropped 5 bases and J dropped 2 bases, with 7 bases sitting between them. CDR3 coding DNA: TGTGCCAGCAGCACGGGGGCCTACGAGCAGTACTTC. Its translation is CASSTGAYEQYF. The full variable domain, rest sourced from reference TRBV7-3 and TRBJ2-7, is GAGVSQTPSNKVTEKGKYVELRCDPISGHTALYWYRQSLGQGPEFLIYFQGTGAADDSGLPNDRFFAVRPEGSVSTLKIQRTERGDSAVYLCASSTGAYEQYFGPGTRLTVT.

Comment on this clonotype: A much larger clone lies one base from this, so it may be a read error. The V and J genes are TRBV28 and TRBJ2-5, with a possible D match to TRBD2 (5 bases). The CDR3 length is 14 residues. Germline assignment: CDR1 MDHEN and CDR2 SYDVKM. CDR3 protein: CASSLEEILNEQLF. In DNA, the CDR3 is TGTGCCAGCAGTTTGGAGGAAATACTCAATGAGCAGCTCTTC. Full variable domain (outside the CDR3, taken from reference TRBV28 and TRBJ2-5): DVKVTQSSRYLVKRTGEKVFLECVQDMDHENMFWYRQDPGLGLRLIYFSYDVKMKEKGDIPEGYSVSREKKERFSLILESASTNQTSMYLCASSLEEILNEQLFGPGTRLLVL.

V and J are TRBV19 and TRBJ1-5, with 10 bases matching TRBD1. The CDR3 is 17 amino acids. Trimming removed 5 bases from V and 0 bases from J; junction bases left unmatched: 7. Germline assignment: CDR1 LNHDA and CDR2 SQIVND (reference sequence). CDR3 in DNA: TGTGCCAGTAGTGCAGACAGGGGGCCTTATAGCAATCAGCCCCAGCATTTT. It is translated as CASSADRGPYSNQPQHF.

Note on this clonotype: A junction end diverges from the germline sequence, so it may reflect a read error. This chain uses TRBV7-7 with TRBJ2-2, with TRBD1 matching over 8 bases. Looked up from germline, CDR1 is SSHAT and CDR2 is FNYEAQ (reference sequence). The CDR3 has 17 amino acids. The CDR3 loop reads CASSPLRTGSLTGELFF. The CDR3 DNA follows: TGTGCTAGCAGCCCCCTTAGGACAGGGAGCCTCACCGGGGAGCTGTTTTTT.

The genes are TRBV29-1 and TRBJ1-1, with 7 bases identical to TRBD1. Germline V gene lookup returns CDR1 SQVTM and CDR2 ANQGSEA. V gave up 4 bases and J gave up 6 bases; unmatched junction bases: 8. The length of the CDR3 is 13 residues. CDR3 sequence (DNA): TGCAGCGTTGGGAGACAGGGATTAGCTGAAGCTTTCTTT. Its translation is CSVGRQGLAEAFF.

This chain links TRBV28 with TRBJ1-3, with a possible D match to TRBD1 (6 bases). The V end was cut by 7 bases, the J end by 2 bases, with 18 bases between. Germline assignment: CDR1 MDHEN and CDR2 SYDVKM. The length of the CDR3 is 16 residues. The CDR3 here is CASNRNQGLAGNTIYF. In DNA, the CDR3 is TGTGCCAGCAATCGAAACCAGGGGCTTGCTGGAAACACCATATATTTT.

This clonotype appeared many times. The chain carries TRBV13 and TRBJ2-3; 7 bases fit TRBD1. This CDR3 has 14 residues. J gave up 4 bases and V 5 bases, and 6 bases lay outside the gene matches. Germline CDR1 reads PRHDT; CDR2 reads FYEKMQ (reference sequence). CDR3 residues: CASSTGQAPDTQYF. CDR3 bases: TGTGCCAGCAGCACCGGACAGGCCCCAGATACGCAGTATTTT.

As regards this clonotype: A much larger clone is a single base away; this may be a read error. The chain recombines TRBV10-3 with TRBJ2-1; the D gene is possibly TRBD1 (6 bases). Germline V CDR1 and CDR2: ENHRY, SYGVKD. The CDR3 length is 14 residues. Trimming stripped 4 bases from V and 3 bases from J, with 10 bases between. CDR3 residues: CAISATGNYNEQFF. DNA of the CDR3: TGTGCCATCAGTGCCACAGGGAACTACAATGAGCAGTTCTTC.

The V call is TRBV5-1, the J call TRBJ2-1; TRBD1 agrees at 7 bases. J lost 7 bases, V lost 7 bases, and 5 bases had no gene match. Germline CDR1 and CDR2: SGHRS and YFSETQ. This CDR3 region has 12 residues. Here the CDR3 DNA reads TGCGCCAGCCGGGACAGTGGAAATGAGCAGTTCTTC. Residues: CASRDSGNEQFF.

This clonotype was observed at least ten times. J is TRBJ2-3 and V is TRBV7-9, with D perhaps matching TRBD1 or TRBD2 (6 bases each). Germline CDR1 reads SEHNR; CDR2 reads FQNEAQ (reference sequence). The V and J ends lost 1 base and 5 bases respectively, with 10 bases between them. The CDR3 covers 14 residues. The CDR3 here is CASSLGGAVDTQYF. In DNA form, the CDR3 reads TGTGCCAGCAGCTTAGGGGGGGCCGTAGATACGCAGTATTTT.

V is TRBV9 and J is TRBJ2-3; D might be TRBD2 (6 bases). Germline V gene data show CDR1 as SGDLS and CDR2 as YYNGEE. V was trimmed by 0 bases and J by 7 bases, leaving 12 bases between them. The CDR3 length is 14 residues. The CDR3 here is CASSVVSSGHTQYF. The CDR3 coding sequence is TGTGCCAGCAGCGTAGTGTCCAGCGGGCATACGCAGTATTTT.

This clonotype was recorded at least ten times. The chain links TRBV6-1 to TRBJ1-5; 10 bases are shared with TRBD1. With 8 bases clipped from V and 0 bases from J, the junction kept 13 bases outside the gene matches. Per the germline V gene, CDR1 is MNHNS and CDR2 is SASEGT. The CDR3 has 18 amino acids. For the CDR3, the DNA is TGTGCCAGCTCGACAGGGGGCGCGGGGGGTCTTAGCAATCAGCCCCAGCATTTT. Amino acids: CASSTGGAGGLSNQPQHF.

This clonotype turned up a few times. It may be a read error: a sequence one base away is much more abundant. This rearrangement joins TRBV3-1 to TRBJ2-1; D not resolved. V was trimmed by 4 bases and J by 2 bases, leaving 12 bases between them. Germline loops: CDR1 LGHDT, CDR2 YNNKEL (reference sequence). This CDR3 contains 15 residues. CDR3 protein: CASSRDFSPYNEQFF. CDR3 sequence (DNA): TGTGCCAGCAGCCGAGACTTTAGCCCCTACAATGAGCAGTTCTTC.

This clonotype was recorded at least ten times. This CDR3 reads CAWSVSGPYEQYF. The CDR3 DNA is TGTGCCTGGAGTGTATCGGGTCCCTACGAGCAGTACTTC. The genes are TRBV30 and TRBJ2-7; the D is unclear. Germline CDR1 is GTSNPN and CDR2 is SVGIG (reference sequence). The germline V and J ends were trimmed by 0 bases and 2 bases, with 8 bases remaining between them. The CDR3 spans 13 residues.

There are many counts of this clonotype. The chain has TRBV11-2 and TRBJ1-6; 8 bases agree with TRBD1. J lost 10 bases, V lost 5 bases, and 7 bases had no gene match. The germline V gene has CDR1 SGHAT and CDR2 FQNNGV. CDR3 length: 14 residues. The CDR3 nucleotides read TGTGCCAGCAGCGTGGACAGGGTGAACTCACCCCTCCACTTT. Its protein is CASSVDRVNSPLHF.

This clonotype was observed at least ten times. The chain employs TRBV7-2 and TRBJ2-1; possibly TRBD1 for D (5 bases). The CDR3 extends over 16 amino acids. Germline-derived CDR1 and CDR2 are SGHTA and FQGNSA. V was shortened by 5 bases and J by 2 bases, with 16 bases between the two germline ends. Here the CDR3 reads CASSRRQAGPYNEQFF. In nucleotides, the CDR3 is TGTGCCAGCAGCCGCCGTCAGGCAGGGCCCTACAATGAGCAGTTCTTC.

The chain employs TRBV6-1 and TRBJ1-2; D remains ambiguous. Trimming removed 1 base at V and 2 bases at J, with 8 bases between. The germline CDR1 and CDR2 sequences are MNHNS and SASEGT. The CDR3 sequence is 14 residues long. In DNA form, the CDR3 reads TGTGCCAGCAGTGAAGGCTGGAAAAACTATGGCTACACCTTC. Its translation is CASSEGWKNYGYTF.

This clonotype was seen at least ten times. This sequence joins TRBV30 and TRBJ2-1; 7 positions agree with TRBD2. The trim removed 1 base at V and 12 bases at J, leaving 9 bases unmatched. The CDR3 has 13 amino acids. Germline V gives CDR1 GTSNPN, CDR2 SVGIG (reference sequence). As DNA, the CDR3 is TGTGCCTGGAGTGGGGACTACCAGAGGGGGCAGTTCTTC. Protein product: CAWSGDYQRGQFF.